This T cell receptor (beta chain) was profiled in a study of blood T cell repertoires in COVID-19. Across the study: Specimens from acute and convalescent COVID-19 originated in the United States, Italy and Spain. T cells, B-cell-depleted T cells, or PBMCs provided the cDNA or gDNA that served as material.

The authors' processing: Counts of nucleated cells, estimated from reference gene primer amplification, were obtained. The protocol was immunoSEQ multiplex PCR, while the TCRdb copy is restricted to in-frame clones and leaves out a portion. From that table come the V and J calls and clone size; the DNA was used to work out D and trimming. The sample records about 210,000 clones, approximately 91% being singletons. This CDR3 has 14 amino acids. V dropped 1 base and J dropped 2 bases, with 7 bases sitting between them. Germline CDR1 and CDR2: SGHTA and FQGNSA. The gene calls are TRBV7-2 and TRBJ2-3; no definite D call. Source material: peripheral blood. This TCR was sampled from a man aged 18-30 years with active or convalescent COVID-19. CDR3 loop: CASSLVRNTDTQYF. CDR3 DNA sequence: TGTGCCAGCAGCTTAGTCAGGAACACAGATACGCAGTATTTT.